This T cell receptor beta chain derives from a study of blood T cells in healthy people across ages. Study details: Capture via template switching afforded approximately one barcoded beta molecule per two T cells. Findings and limits, study-wide: Those diversity estimates obtained from one million T cells were thought to be underestimates.

The CDR3 loop spans 15 amino acids. From germline, CDR1 is MNHEY and CDR2 SVGEGT. V gave up 6 bases and J gave up 8 bases; unmatched junction bases: 11. Roughly 9.2 milliliters of peripheral blood were drawn from each donor into EDTA-treated tubes. With respect to this clonotype: No antigen is known for it.

PCR was performed a second time for about 7 to 11 cycles using a sample-barcoded 5' primer and a J-beta primer mix. TCRdb recomputed calls from the 5' RACE reads with MiXCR, one row per CDR3 protein. Of almost 300,000 distinct CDR3 sequences in the sample, 25% to 30% are singletons; the top ten hold 29%. The TCR comes from a woman in her seventies in good health. The chain has TRBV6-2 or TRBV6-3 and TRBJ2-1; TRBD2 agrees at 9 bases. The sample was blood. DNA for the CDR3: TGTGCCAGCAGCCTTTCGCGGGAGGGCCGCTATGAGCAGTTCTTC. The encoded protein is CASSLSREGRYEQFF.